The 7 T cell receptor beta chains below come from one sample, sequenced in a study of OX40 agonist ivuxolimab in advanced cancers. Method: immunoSEQ multiplex PCR; TCRdb's copy keeps in-frame clones and lacks some. The sample includes about 70,000 clones, about 90% of them seen just once. The material was CD4+ or CD8+ T cells sorted from blood, obtained in a trial of the OX40 agonist ivuxolimab. The receptors were gathered from an adult with an advanced solid tumor such as melanoma, head and neck, liver or kidney cancer.

This chain joins TRBV30 and TRBJ1-2; 7 bases map to TRBD1. Looked up from germline, CDR1 is GTSNPN and CDR2 is SVGIG (reference sequence). This CDR3 has 13 amino acids. The J segment lost 2 bases and the V segment lost 2 bases, leaving 2 bases of the junction unmatched. In nucleotides, the CDR3 is TGTGCCTGGAGTCTACAGGGGAACTATGGCTACACCTTC. Translation: CAWSLQGNYGYTF.

The chain carries TRBV5-4 and TRBJ2-7; TRBD2 might be the D (6 bases). The germline CDR1 and CDR2 sequences are SGHNT and YYREEE (reference sequence). V was clipped by 4 bases and J by 2 bases, with 10 bases between them. This CDR3 has 13 residues. CDR3 protein: CASSRGGAYEQYF. The CDR3 nucleotides are TGTGCCAGCAGCCGCGGAGGGGCCTACGAGCAGTACTTC. Variable domain in full (rest from reference TRBV5-4 and TRBJ2-7): ETGVTQSPTHLIKTRGQQVTLRCSSQSGHNTVSWYQQALGQGPQFIFQYYREEENGRGNFPPRFSGLQFPNYSSELNVNALELDDSALYLCASSRGGAYEQYFGPGTRLTVT.

The chain employs TRBV20-1 and TRBJ2-3; D is unclear. Trimming stripped 6 bases from V and 5 bases from J, with 9 bases between. Germline-derived CDR1 and CDR2 are DFQATT and SNEGSKA (reference sequence). CDR3 length: 11 residues. CDR3: CSAYGLDTQYF. For the CDR3, the DNA is TGCAGTGCCTACGGATTAGATACGCAGTATTTT.

This clone has only one observation. The DNA for the CDR3 is TGTGCCAGCGCCGCGGGTGCGGGGGGGCGAGAGACCCAGTACTTC. It is translated as CASAAGAGGRETQYF. The genes are TRBV6-6 and TRBJ2-5; 9 bases line up with TRBD2. Germline V gives CDR1 MNHNY, CDR2 SVGAGI (reference sequence). V trimming: 8 bases; J trimming: 4 bases; junction bases outside the gene matches: 11. The CDR3 totals 15 residues.

In its sample, this clone was seen once. The chain combines TRBV4-1 with TRBJ2-1; D is perhaps TRBD2 (6 bases). Looked up from germline, CDR1 is MGHRA and CDR2 is YSYEKL. The CDR3 has 17 amino acids. Trimming shortened V by 3 bases and J by 2 bases, and 17 bases separated the two germline ends. CDR3 sequence (DNA): TGCGCCAGCAGCCACCCTACTAGCTCTCCCGCCTACAATGAGCAGTTCTTC. Translated: CASSHPTSSPAYNEQFF.

The chain has TRBV12-5 and TRBJ1-6; maybe TRBD1 (6 bases). Germline CDR1 and CDR2: LGHNT and FRNRAP. CDR3 length: 18 residues. V was cut by 4 bases and J by 4 bases, with 20 bases left in between. The DNA of the CDR3 is TGTGCTAGTGGTTCTCGGGACCTCGGACAGTTATATAATTCACCCCTCCACTTT. Translation: CASGSRDLGQLYNSPLHF.

The rearrangement uses TRBV10-1 and TRBJ2-7; 9 bases are shared with TRBD1. The germline gives CDR1 WNHNN, CDR2 SYGVQD (reference sequence). Trimming removed 6 bases from V and 3 bases from J; junction bases left unmatched: 6. The CDR3 contains 14 residues. Here the CDR3 reads CASSAGTGRYEQYF. In DNA, the CDR3 is TGCGCCAGCAGCGCCGGGACAGGGCGCTACGAGCAGTACTTC.